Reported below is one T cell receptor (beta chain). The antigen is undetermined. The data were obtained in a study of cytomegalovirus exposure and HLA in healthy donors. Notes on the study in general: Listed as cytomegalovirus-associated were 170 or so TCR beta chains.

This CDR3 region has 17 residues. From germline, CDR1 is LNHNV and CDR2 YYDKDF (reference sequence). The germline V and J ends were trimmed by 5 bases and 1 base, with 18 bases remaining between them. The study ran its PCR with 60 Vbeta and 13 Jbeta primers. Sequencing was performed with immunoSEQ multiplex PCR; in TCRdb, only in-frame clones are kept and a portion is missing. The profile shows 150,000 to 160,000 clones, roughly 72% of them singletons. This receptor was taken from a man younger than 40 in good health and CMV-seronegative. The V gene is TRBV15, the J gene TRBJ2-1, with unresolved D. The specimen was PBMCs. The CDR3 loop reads CATSGQTQRQSYNEQFF. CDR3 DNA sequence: TGTGCCACCAGCGGCCAGACCCAGCGCCAGTCCTACAATGAGCAGTTCTTC.